Listed below are T cell receptor beta chains from one sample, sequenced in a study of cytomegalovirus exposure and HLA in healthy donors. This table comes from immunoSEQ multiplex PCR, and its TCRdb copy is limited to in-frame clones, with some not included. The sample has 150,000 to 200,000 clones, about 90% seen once. Sequences were obtained from PBMCs. The receptors come from a girl under three years old in good health and CMV-seronegative. Both conserved end residues are part of each CDR3. Fields, in order: V gene, J gene, clone size, D gene, CDR3 DNA, CDR3 protein. The D gene is left open where the match is weak. Size is stated for part of the rows, as once, few or many counts, or as a class when the clone is expanded.

v_call: TRBV29-1; j_call: TRBJ2-2; clone_size: -; d_call: TRBD1; cdr3_nt: TGCAGCGTTGAGGACAGGGCTAACACCGGGGAGCTGTTTTTT; cdr3_aa: CSVEDRANTGELFF
v_call: TRBV2; j_call: TRBJ2-1; clone_size: -; d_call: TRBD2; cdr3_nt: TGTGCCAGTATCCCGCCTAGCGGGAGGGCCTACAATGAGCAGTTCTTC; cdr3_aa: CASIPPSGRAYNEQFF
v_call: TRBV11-2; j_call: TRBJ2-1; clone_size: -; d_call: TRBD2; cdr3_nt: TGTGCCAGCAGCTTAGCTTGGCGGGAGGGATACAATGAGCAGTTCTTC; cdr3_aa: CASSLAWREGYNEQFF
v_call: TRBV9; j_call: TRBJ2-3; clone_size: once; d_call: -; cdr3_nt: TGTGCCAGCAGCGTAGGACAGGGCACAGATACGCAGTATTTT; cdr3_aa: CASSVGQGTDTQYF
v_call: TRBV7-8; j_call: TRBJ2-2; clone_size: -; d_call: TRBD2; cdr3_nt: TGTGCCAGCCGAATTAGCGGGAGGACCGGGGAGCTGTTTTTT; cdr3_aa: CASRISGRTGELFF
v_call: TRBV6-5; j_call: TRBJ1-1; clone_size: -; d_call: -; cdr3_nt: TGTGCCAGCAGTTATCAACAGGGAGATACTGAAGCTTTCTTT; cdr3_aa: CASSYQQGDTEAFF
v_call: TRBV28; j_call: TRBJ1-4; clone_size: -; d_call: -; cdr3_nt: TGTGCCAGCAGTTTATGGGGGGGAACTAATGAAAAACTGTTTTTT; cdr3_aa: CASSLWGGTNEKLFF
v_call: TRBV19; j_call: TRBJ2-1; clone_size: -; d_call: TRBD2; cdr3_nt: TGTGCCACCCGACTAGCGGGGGGGCCTCGGGAGCAGTTCTTC; cdr3_aa: CATRLAGGPREQFF
v_call: TRBV9; j_call: TRBJ2-3; clone_size: -; d_call: TRBD2; cdr3_nt: TGTGCCAGCAGTCTTAGCGGGAGCACAGATACGCAGTATTTT; cdr3_aa: CASSLSGSTDTQYF
v_call: TRBV9; j_call: TRBJ2-5; clone_size: -; d_call: -; cdr3_nt: TGTGCCAGCAGCGTAGTAGGGACCCGGGGGGAGACCCAGTACTTC; cdr3_aa: CASSVVGTRGETQYF
v_call: TRBV7-9; j_call: TRBJ1-1; clone_size: once; d_call: -; cdr3_nt: TGTTCCAGCAGCTTAGGGGGACACGAAGCTTTCTTT; cdr3_aa: CSSSLGGHEAFF
v_call: TRBV19; j_call: TRBJ2-7; clone_size: -; d_call: TRBD2; cdr3_nt: TGTGCCAGTAGTATAGAGATCCTGGCGGGAGGACTGTACGAGCAGTACTTC; cdr3_aa: CASSIEILAGGLYEQYF
v_call: TRBV6-4; j_call: TRBJ2-3; clone_size: -; d_call: TRBD2; cdr3_nt: TGTGCCAGCATTTTGACGGCGCGGGAGGGCCGGCGCACAGATACGCAGTATTTT; cdr3_aa: CASILTAREGRRTDTQYF
v_call: TRBV5-8; j_call: TRBJ2-3; clone_size: -; d_call: -; cdr3_nt: TGTGCCAGCAGGAACGGGGGCACAGATACGCAGTATTTT; cdr3_aa: CASRNGGTDTQYF
v_call: TRBV25-1; j_call: TRBJ1-4; clone_size: -; d_call: -; cdr3_nt: TGTGCCAGCAGTCCAGATTGGGAAAAACTGTTTTTT; cdr3_aa: CASSPDWEKLFF
v_call: TRBV7-8; j_call: TRBJ2-7; clone_size: -; d_call: TRBD2; cdr3_nt: TGTGCCAGCAGCCCTGGGACTAGCGGGACGTCCTACGAGCAGTACTTC; cdr3_aa: CASSPGTSGTSYEQYF
v_call: TRBV4-1; j_call: TRBJ2-1; clone_size: -; d_call: TRBD2; cdr3_nt: TGCGCCAGCAGCCAACGGCGGGAGTCTGAGCAGTTCTTC; cdr3_aa: CASSQRRESEQFF
v_call: TRBV27; j_call: TRBJ2-3; clone_size: -; d_call: TRBD2; cdr3_nt: TGTGCCAGCAGTTTGACTAGCGGGGGAACGGATACGCAGTATTTT; cdr3_aa: CASSLTSGGTDTQYF
v_call: TRBV4-3; j_call: TRBJ1-2; clone_size: -; d_call: -; cdr3_nt: TGCGCCAGCAGCCAAGATATAGAGGGTCTAGGAGGCTACACCTTC; cdr3_aa: CASSQDIEGLGGYTF
v_call: TRBV6-1; j_call: TRBJ1-1; clone_size: -; d_call: -; cdr3_nt: TGTGCCAGCAGTGCATACATACCCGAAGCTTTCTTT; cdr3_aa: CASSAYIPEAFF
v_call: TRBV30; j_call: TRBJ1-5; clone_size: -; d_call: -; cdr3_nt: TGTGCCTGGAGTGTCGGCGGATCGGATCAGCCCCAGCATTTT; cdr3_aa: CAWSVGGSDQPQHF
v_call: TRBV4-1; j_call: TRBJ2-5; clone_size: -; d_call: -; cdr3_nt: TGCGCCAGCAGCCAAGGCAGCCAAGAGACCCAGTACTTC; cdr3_aa: CASSQGSQETQYF
v_call: TRBV4-2; j_call: TRBJ2-7; clone_size: -; d_call: TRBD1; cdr3_nt: TGTGCCAGCAGCCAACGAGTGACAGGGGTATCTTACGAGCAGTACTTC; cdr3_aa: CASSQRVTGVSYEQYF
v_call: TRBV11-2; j_call: TRBJ2-4; clone_size: -; d_call: -; cdr3_nt: TGTGCCAGCAGCTCCCTCCAGGGGCAGGGGAACATTCAGTACTTC; cdr3_aa: CASSSLQGQGNIQYF
v_call: TRBV25-1; j_call: TRBJ1-5; clone_size: -; d_call: -; cdr3_nt: TGTGCCAGCAGTGAATCGGGAGGGTATCAGCCCCAGCATTTT; cdr3_aa: CASSESGGYQPQHF
v_call: TRBV19; j_call: TRBJ2-1; clone_size: once; d_call: TRBD1; cdr3_nt: TGTGCCAGTAGTATTGGGACAGGGGGCGCCTACAATGAGCAGTTCTTC; cdr3_aa: CASSIGTGGAYNEQFF
v_call: TRBV14; j_call: TRBJ2-3; clone_size: -; d_call: TRBD2; cdr3_nt: TGTGCCAGCAGCCGATATACTAGCGCCGACACAGATACGCAGTATTTT; cdr3_aa: CASSRYTSADTDTQYF
v_call: TRBV6-6; j_call: TRBJ1-2; clone_size: once; d_call: TRBD1; cdr3_nt: TGTGCCAGCAGCGGGACAGCTAACTATGGCTACACCTTC; cdr3_aa: CASSGTANYGYTF
v_call: TRBV7-9; j_call: TRBJ1-2; clone_size: -; d_call: -; cdr3_nt: TGTTCCAGCAGCTTAGGTCAGGGGAGAGGGGATGGCTACACCTTC; cdr3_aa: CSSSLGQGRGDGYTF
v_call: TRBV30; j_call: TRBJ2-7; clone_size: -; d_call: TRBD1; cdr3_nt: TGTGCCTCCATTGTTCAGGGGACAGCCTACGAGCAGTACTTC; cdr3_aa: CASIVQGTAYEQYF
v_call: TRBV9; j_call: TRBJ1-5; clone_size: -; d_call: TRBD1; cdr3_nt: TGTGCCAGCAGCGTCGGACAGGCGAGCAATCAGCCCCAGCATTTT; cdr3_aa: CASSVGQASNQPQHF
v_call: TRBV30; j_call: TRBJ2-7; clone_size: -; d_call: -; cdr3_nt: TGTGCCTGGAGGGACTATTGGCCTAAGGGGTACGAGCAGTACTTC; cdr3_aa: CAWRDYWPKGYEQYF
v_call: TRBV11-1; j_call: TRBJ1-1; clone_size: -; d_call: -; cdr3_nt: TGTGCCAGCAGCTTAGTTACGGTAATGAACACTGAAGCTTTCTTT; cdr3_aa: CASSLVTVMNTEAFF
v_call: TRBV5-4; j_call: TRBJ1-2; clone_size: -; d_call: -; cdr3_nt: TGTGCCAGCAGCTTGGAAGGTCCGGCGGGACCCTATGGCTACACCTTC; cdr3_aa: CASSLEGPAGPYGYTF
v_call: TRBV23-1; j_call: TRBJ2-2; clone_size: -; d_call: TRBD1; cdr3_nt: TGCGCCACCGACAGGGTGCCCGGGGAGCTGTTTTTT; cdr3_aa: CATDRVPGELFF
v_call: TRBV30; j_call: TRBJ1-2; clone_size: -; d_call: -; cdr3_nt: TGTGCCTGGAGTGTATCTCTATTTCGGACTAGGGCCTATGGCTACACCTTC; cdr3_aa: CAWSVSLFRTRAYGYTF
v_call: TRBV5-6; j_call: TRBJ2-4; clone_size: -; d_call: -; cdr3_nt: TGTGCCAGCAGCAACAGGGTGATTGCGAACATTCAGTACTTC; cdr3_aa: CASSNRVIANIQYF
v_call: TRBV29-1; j_call: TRBJ1-4; clone_size: -; d_call: -; cdr3_nt: TGCAGCGTCACGGGGGTTAATGAAAAACTGTTTTTT; cdr3_aa: CSVTGVNEKLFF
v_call: TRBV7-9; j_call: TRBJ1-2; clone_size: -; d_call: -; cdr3_nt: TGTGCCAGCAGCTTAAGCCTACGGGGAACGAATGGCTACACCTTC; cdr3_aa: CASSLSLRGTNGYTF
v_call: TRBV28; j_call: TRBJ2-1; clone_size: -; d_call: TRBD2; cdr3_nt: TGTGCCAGCGGGCTGGGACTAGCGGGGGGGACGAGGGAGAATGAGCAGTTCTTC; cdr3_aa: CASGLGLAGGTRENEQFF
v_call: TRBV9; j_call: TRBJ2-1; clone_size: -; d_call: TRBD1; cdr3_nt: TGTGCCAGCAGCATGACAGGGGCCAACAATGAGCAGTTCTTC; cdr3_aa: CASSMTGANNEQFF
v_call: TRBV6-4; j_call: TRBJ2-2; clone_size: -; d_call: -; cdr3_nt: TGTGCCAGCAGCCAGGACTTAAACAGTGGGGAGCTGTTTTTT; cdr3_aa: CASSQDLNSGELFF
v_call: TRBV29-1; j_call: TRBJ1-1; clone_size: few; d_call: TRBD1; cdr3_nt: TGCAGCGTTCTGGTCCAGGGGGCATTGGAGAACACTGAAGCTTTCTTT; cdr3_aa: CSVLVQGALENTEAFF
v_call: TRBV5-1; j_call: TRBJ2-5; clone_size: -; d_call: TRBD2; cdr3_nt: TGCGCCAGCAGCACTCAGATAGGGAGGGCGACCCAGTACTTC; cdr3_aa: CASSTQIGRATQYF
v_call: TRBV19; j_call: TRBJ1-3; clone_size: -; d_call: TRBD1; cdr3_nt: TGTGCCAGCAGGGGGGCACAGGGAATCTCTGGAAACACCATATATTTT; cdr3_aa: CASRGAQGISGNTIYF
v_call: TRBV19; j_call: TRBJ2-3; clone_size: -; d_call: TRBD1; cdr3_nt: TGTGCCAGTAGTATGGGACAGGGGTTGAGCTTTGCAGATACGCAGTATTTT; cdr3_aa: CASSMGQGLSFADTQYF
v_call: TRBV7-9; j_call: TRBJ1-5; clone_size: once; d_call: -; cdr3_nt: TGTGCCAGCTCCAGCGGGGCCGGGGGCTATAGCAATCAGCCCCAGCATTTT; cdr3_aa: CASSSGAGGYSNQPQHF
v_call: TRBV2; j_call: TRBJ1-5; clone_size: once; d_call: TRBD1; cdr3_nt: TGTGCCAGCAGTTTCGGCCGGGACAGGGGTCAGCCCCAGCATTTT; cdr3_aa: CASSFGRDRGQPQHF
v_call: TRBV6-5; j_call: TRBJ2-2; clone_size: -; d_call: -; cdr3_nt: TGTGCCAGCAGGGAGACCGCGAACACCGGGGAGCTGTTTTTT; cdr3_aa: CASRETANTGELFF
v_call: TRBV12-1; j_call: TRBJ1-1; clone_size: -; d_call: -; cdr3_nt: TGTGCCAGCGGCCGGGACAAAACAGACACTGAAGCTTTCTTT; cdr3_aa: CASGRDKTDTEAFF
v_call: TRBV5-1; j_call: TRBJ2-1; clone_size: -; d_call: TRBD2; cdr3_nt: TGCGCCAGCAGCTTGGAAGCGGGGACCTACAATGAGCAGTTCTTC; cdr3_aa: CASSLEAGTYNEQFF
v_call: TRBV11-2; j_call: TRBJ2-7; clone_size: -; d_call: -; cdr3_nt: TGTGCCAGCAGCTCCACAGGGTACGAGCAGTACTTC; cdr3_aa: CASSSTGYEQYF
v_call: TRBV5-1; j_call: TRBJ2-5; clone_size: -; d_call: -; cdr3_nt: TGCGCCAGCAGCCAGAGTACAGGGTCCCCAGAGACCCAGTACTTC; cdr3_aa: CASSQSTGSPETQYF
v_call: TRBV7-9; j_call: TRBJ1-2; clone_size: -; d_call: TRBD1; cdr3_nt: TGTGCCAGCAGCCCCACCGGGACAGATCATGGCTACACCTTC; cdr3_aa: CASSPTGTDHGYTF
v_call: TRBV2; j_call: TRBJ2-6; clone_size: -; d_call: -; cdr3_nt: TGTGCCAGCGGGGCCTCTGGGGCCAACGTCCTGACTTTC; cdr3_aa: CASGASGANVLTF